This TCR beta chain was captured in a study of regulatory dendritic cells for organ transplantation. Some clones are missing from TCRdb's copy, which holds only in-frame ones; the method was immunoSEQ multiplex PCR. The repertoire holds roughly 11,000 clones, with approximately 89% as singletons. Germline V lookup: CDR1 LNHNV, CDR2 YYDKDF (reference sequence). V shed 4 bases and J 0 bases; nucleotides not matched to a gene: 5. This CDR3 contains 16 residues. About this clone itself: Its antigen is currently unknown.

Allogeneic regulatory or mature dendritic cells were co-cultured for 5 days with CFSE-labeled sorted T cells at 1:10. CD4+ or CD8+ T cells were sorted as naive CD45RA+ or memory CD45RO+. The genes are TRBV15 and TRBJ2-4; 8 bases fit TRBD1. Sequenced material: naive CD8+ T cells from blood cultured with dendritic cells. Subset specified: CD45RA+ naive T cells. This TCR was recovered from a human donor in good health. This chain's CDR3 is CATSISGGLAKNIQYF. CDR3 bases: TGTGCCACCAGCATATCAGGGGGCCTAGCCAAAAACATTCAGTACTTC.